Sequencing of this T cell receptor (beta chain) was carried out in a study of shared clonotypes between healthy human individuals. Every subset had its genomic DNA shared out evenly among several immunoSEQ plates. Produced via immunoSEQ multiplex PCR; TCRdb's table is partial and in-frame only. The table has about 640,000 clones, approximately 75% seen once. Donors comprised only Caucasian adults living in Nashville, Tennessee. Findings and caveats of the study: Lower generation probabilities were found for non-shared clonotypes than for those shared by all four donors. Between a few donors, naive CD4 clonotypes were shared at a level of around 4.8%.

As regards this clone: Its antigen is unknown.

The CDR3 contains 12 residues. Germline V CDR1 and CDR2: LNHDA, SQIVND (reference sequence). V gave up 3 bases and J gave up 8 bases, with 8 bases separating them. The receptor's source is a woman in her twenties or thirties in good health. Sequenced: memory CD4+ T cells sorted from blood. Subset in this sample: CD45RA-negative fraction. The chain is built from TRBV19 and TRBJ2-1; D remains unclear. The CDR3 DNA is TGTGCCAGTAGTATCGTCAGGCATGAGCAGTTCTTC. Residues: CASSIVRHEQFF.